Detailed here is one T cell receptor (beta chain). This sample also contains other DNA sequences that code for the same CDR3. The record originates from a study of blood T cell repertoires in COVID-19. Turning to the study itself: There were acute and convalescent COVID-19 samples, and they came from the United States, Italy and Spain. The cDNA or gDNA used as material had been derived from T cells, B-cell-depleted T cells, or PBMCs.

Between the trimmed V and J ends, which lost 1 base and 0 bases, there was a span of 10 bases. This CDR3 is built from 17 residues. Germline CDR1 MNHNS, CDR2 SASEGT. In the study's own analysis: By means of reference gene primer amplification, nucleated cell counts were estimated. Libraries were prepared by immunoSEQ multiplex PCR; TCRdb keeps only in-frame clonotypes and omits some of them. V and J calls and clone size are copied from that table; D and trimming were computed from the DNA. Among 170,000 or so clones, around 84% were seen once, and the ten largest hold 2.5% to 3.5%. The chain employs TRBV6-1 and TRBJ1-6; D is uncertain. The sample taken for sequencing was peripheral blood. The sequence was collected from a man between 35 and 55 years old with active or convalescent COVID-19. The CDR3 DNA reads TGTGCCAGCAGTGAAGTGGGTGGGAGCTCCTATAATTCACCCCTCCACTTT. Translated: CASSEVGGSSYNSPLHF.